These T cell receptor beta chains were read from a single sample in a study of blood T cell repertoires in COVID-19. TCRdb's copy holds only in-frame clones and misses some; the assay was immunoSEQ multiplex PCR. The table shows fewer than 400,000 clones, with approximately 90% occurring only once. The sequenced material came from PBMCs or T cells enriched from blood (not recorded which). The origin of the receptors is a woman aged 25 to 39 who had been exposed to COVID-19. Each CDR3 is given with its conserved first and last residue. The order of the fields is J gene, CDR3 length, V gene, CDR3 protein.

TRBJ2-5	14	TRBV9	CASSVDRGGETQYF
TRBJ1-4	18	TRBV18	CASSPGSGQPGNNEKLFF
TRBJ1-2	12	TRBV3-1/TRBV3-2	CASSQGFLSYTF
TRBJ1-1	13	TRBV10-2	CAAKLGGDTEAFF
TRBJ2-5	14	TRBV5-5	CASRHRTSTETQYF
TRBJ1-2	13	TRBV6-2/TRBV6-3	CASSLGRFDGYTF
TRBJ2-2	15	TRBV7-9	CASSLDSGNTGELFF
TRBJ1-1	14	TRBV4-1	CASSQGQGFAEAFF
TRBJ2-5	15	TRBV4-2	CASSQDPSDQETQYF
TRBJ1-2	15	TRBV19	CATLRSGTEFRGYTF
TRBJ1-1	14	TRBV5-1	CASSLMTENTEAFF
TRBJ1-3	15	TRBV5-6	CASSLGQGTGNTIYF
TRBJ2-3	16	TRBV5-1	CASSLAGSDAALTQYF
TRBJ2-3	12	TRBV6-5	CASTGETDTQYF
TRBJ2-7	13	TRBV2	CASSEQRWDEQYF
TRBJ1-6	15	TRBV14	CASSQDFPYNSPLHF
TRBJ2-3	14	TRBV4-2	CASSQELAGGRWYF
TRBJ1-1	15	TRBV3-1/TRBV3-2	CASSPSIQVNWQAFF
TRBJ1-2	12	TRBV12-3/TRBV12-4	CASRQGRYGYTF
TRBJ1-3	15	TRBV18	CASSPDRSSGNTIYF
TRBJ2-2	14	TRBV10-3	CAISIGGHTGELFF
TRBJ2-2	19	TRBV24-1	CATSDQRTGAWRKPGELFF
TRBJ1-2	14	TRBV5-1	CASSNGQGNYGYTF
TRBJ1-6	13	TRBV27	CASSWTPRGSLHF
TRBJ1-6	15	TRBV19	CASSVGREVNSPLHF
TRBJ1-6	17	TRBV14	CASSLLPGPTHNSPLHF
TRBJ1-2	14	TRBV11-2	CASSLVGPRGGYTF
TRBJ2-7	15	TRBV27	CASSSGLAGAREQYF
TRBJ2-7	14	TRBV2	CATSTLDSRYEQYF
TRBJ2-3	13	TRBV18	CASSPPSTDTQYF
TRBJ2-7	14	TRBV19	CASSAGQGVWEQYF
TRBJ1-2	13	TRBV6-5	CASSIDRLGGYTF
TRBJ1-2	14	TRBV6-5	CASKGGPGDYGYTF
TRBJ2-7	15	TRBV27	CASSYGQGAFGEQYF
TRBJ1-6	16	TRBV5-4	CASSGGKGSYNSPLHF
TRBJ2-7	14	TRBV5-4	CASSLLTGAYEQYF
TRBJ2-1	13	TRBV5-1	CASSLAVPNEQFF
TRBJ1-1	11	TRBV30	CAWTTGPEAFF
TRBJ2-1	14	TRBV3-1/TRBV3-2	CASSPLTGMGEQFF
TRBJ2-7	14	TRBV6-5	CASSPSGTFYEQYF